This TCR beta chain was captured in a study of blood T cell repertoires in COVID-19. In the authors' methods: Amplification of reference gene primers provided the estimated nucleated cell counts. Some clones are missing from TCRdb's copy, which holds only in-frame ones; the method was immunoSEQ multiplex PCR. V, J and clone size are those of that table, while D and trimming were read from the DNA. The sample lists around 61,000 clones, approximately 90% occurring once. This CDR3 contains 12 residues. Germline V gene sequence: CDR1 MNHEY, CDR2 SVGAGI. V shed 5 bases and J shed 8 bases, with 12 bases lying between them.

The V call is TRBV6-5, the J call TRBJ1-2, with no clear D. The sample comprised peripheral blood. The clonotype comes from a man aged 45-65 years with active COVID-19. DNA for the CDR3: TGTGCCAGCAGTCAGTGGGCCAGGGGCTACACCTTC. Translation: CASSQWARGYTF.